These 32 T cell receptor beta chains came from one sample sequenced in a study of spatial heterogeneity in lung cancer. The time point was: sample taken at primary tumor resection. TCRdb itself ran the 5' RACE reads through MiXCR, one entry per CDR3 protein. This table has around 20,000 distinct CDR3 sequences, roughly 7% appearing once. What these receptors recognize is not known. Findings and limits, study-wide: Tumoral mutation counts were tracked by counts of expanded intratumoral alpha and beta TCRs.

The material sequenced was lung tumor tissue, taken at surgery. The origin of the receptors is a female donor with early-stage non-small cell lung cancer.

This clonotype was seen at least ten times. V is TRBV2 and J is TRBJ1-2, with D unclear. The germline gives CDR1 SNHLY, CDR2 FYNNEI. V lost 2 bases, J lost 0 bases, and 19 bases lay in between. The CDR3 is 18 amino acids. The CDR3 loop reads CASSETRPIGIANYGYTF. The CDR3 nucleotides read TGTGCCAGCAGTGAAACCCGCCCCATTGGGATAGCTAACTATGGCTACACCTTC.

This clonotype was observed many times. V gene TRBV20-1 combines with J gene TRBJ2-7, with D tentatively TRBD1 or TRBD2 (6 bases each). The CDR3 has 12 residues. The germline CDR1 and CDR2 sequences are DFQATT and SNEGSKA (reference sequence). Trimming took 7 bases from V and 0 from J, leaving 10 bases between them. The CDR3 spells CSGGASSYEQYF. Written as DNA, the CDR3 is TGCAGTGGGGGGGCGAGCTCCTACGAGCAGTACTTC.

This clonotype was seen repeatedly, ten times or more. CDR3 residues: CASSLANIGQILPGNTIYF. CDR3 DNA sequence: TGTGCCAGCAGCTTAGCGAATATCGGCCAGATCCTTCCTGGAAACACCATATATTTT. The chain employs TRBV7-6 and TRBJ1-3; D gene ambiguous. CDR3 size: 19 residues. Trimming shortened V by 0 bases and J by 2 bases, and 20 bases separated the two germline ends. CDR1 and CDR2 (germline): SGHVS, FNYEAQ.

This clonotype was seen many times. V is TRBV2 and J is TRBJ2-1; possibly TRBD2 for D (6 bases). Trimming took 7 bases from V and 1 from J, leaving 17 bases between them. Germline V gene data show CDR1 as SNHLY and CDR2 as FYNNEI. The CDR3 runs 16 residues. CDR3 coding DNA: TGTGCCAGCACCCAAGATAAGGGGAGGTCCTACAATGAGCAGTTCTTC. Its protein product is CASTQDKGRSYNEQFF.

The chain combines TRBV5-1 with TRBJ2-7; D is unresolved. Looked up from germline, CDR1 is SGHRS and CDR2 is YFSETQ. V dropped 0 bases and J dropped 6 bases, with 7 bases sitting between them. The CDR3 extends over 12 amino acids. The CDR3 DNA sequence: TGCGCCAGCAGCTTGGAGGGTCCCGAGCAGTACTTC. This codes for CASSLEGPEQYF.

This clonotype is labeled medium-sized. An end of the junction does not agree with germline; a read error may underlie this. V gene TRBV6-6 combines with J gene TRBJ1-1; possibly TRBD1 for D (5 bases). The CDR3 sequence is 18 residues long. CDR1 is MNHNY, CDR2 SVGAGI, per germline (reference sequence). For the CDR3, the DNA is TGTGCCAGCAGTTACGTAAGAAGCCCGGGACCCCCGAACGCTGAAGCTTTCTTT. Protein sequence: CASSYVRSPGPPNAEAFF.

The sample holds a few counts of this clonotype. The chain employs TRBV2 and TRBJ1-3; weak D call: TRBD1 (5 bases). The CDR3 has 14 amino acids. V lost 7 bases and J 2 bases, leaving 12 bases between the germline ends. CDR1 is SNHLY and CDR2 is FYNNEI in the germline V gene. The chain's CDR3 is CASTLQGTGNTIYF. As DNA, the CDR3 is TGTGCCAGCACTCTCCAGGGCACTGGAAACACCATATATTTT.

By proportion, this clonotype is medium-sized (0.01 to 0.1%). The chain has TRBV20-1 and TRBJ1-2; the D gene is possibly TRBD1 (5 bases). V was pared by 0 bases and J by 4 bases, with 12 bases between. The CDR3 runs 14 residues. The germline CDR1 and CDR2 sequences are DFQATT and SNEGSKA (reference sequence). In DNA form, the CDR3 reads TGCAGTGCTAGAGACCCGGGACGGATCTATGGCTACACCTTC. Its protein is CSARDPGRIYGYTF.

This clonotype was recorded at least ten times. The chain recombines TRBV7-2 with TRBJ2-4; D may be TRBD2 (6 bases). Germline V gene lookup returns CDR1 SGHTA and CDR2 FQGNSA. The CDR3 loop spans 15 amino acids. Trimming took off 1 base at V and 3 bases at J, with 10 bases between the two ends. CDR3 protein: CASSLVGGGKNIQYF. CDR3 sequence (DNA): TGTGCCAGCAGCTTAGTGGGGGGTGGCAAAAACATTCAGTACTTC. Variable domain in full (rest from reference TRBV7-2 and TRBJ2-4): GAGVSQSPSNKVTEKGKDVELRCDPISGHTALYWYRQSLGQGLEFLIYFQGNSAPDKSGLPSDRFSAERTGGSVSTLTIQRTQQEDSAVYLCASSLVGGGKNIQYFGAGTRLSVL.

This clonotype has ten or more counts. The chain joins TRBV11-2 to TRBJ2-1, with D hard to call. The CDR3 contains 13 residues. Germline CDR1 and CDR2: SGHAT and FQNNGV. The V gene lost 1 base and the J gene lost 5 bases, with 6 bases spanning the gap. CDR3 in amino acids: CASSLGLNNEQFF. CDR3 in DNA: TGTGCCAGCAGCTTAGGCCTTAACAATGAGCAGTTCTTC.

The table lists this clonotype with a few counts. The J gene is TRBJ2-5, the V gene TRBV29-1, with TRBD1 matching 7 bases. The CDR3 length is 13 residues. V lost 7 bases, J lost 4 bases, and 9 bases stayed unmatched. Germline assignment: CDR1 SQVTM and CDR2 ANQGSEA. CDR3 nucleotide sequence: TGCAGCGCCGGAGACAGGGCTGGAGAGACCCAGTACTTC. It specifies CSAGDRAGETQYF.

This clonotype was counted a few times. V and J are TRBV6-2 or TRBV6-3 and TRBJ2-3, with 8 bases matching TRBD2. CDR3 length equals 16 residues. Germline CDR1 and CDR2: MNHEY and SVGEGT. Trimming at V came to 5 bases and at J to 3 bases, leaving 10 bases not matched to a gene. CDR3 nucleotide sequence: TGTGCCAGCAGTACCCTACTAGCGGCGTTTACAGATACGCAGTATTTT. It specifies CASSTLLAAFTDTQYF.

DNA for the CDR3: TGTGCCAGCAGCTTCCCGGGGGGCCGGGAGACCCAGTACTTC. It encodes CASSFPGGRETQYF. V is TRBV7-2 and J is TRBJ2-5, with D possibly being TRBD2 (7 bases). Per the germline V gene, CDR1 is SGHTA and CDR2 is FQGNSA. The length of the CDR3 is 14 residues. The ends were cut back, 3 bases at V and 5 bases at J, with 13 bases in the middle.

This clonotype was recorded a few times. The chain couples TRBV29-1 to TRBJ1-5; 7 bases match TRBD1. The CDR3 has 14 residues. The germline V gene encodes CDR1 SQVTM and CDR2 ANQGSEA. V gave up 2 bases and J gave up 3 bases; unmatched junction bases: 4. The CDR3 coding sequence is TGCAGCGTTGAACCCAGGGGGTTCAATCAGCCCCAGCATTTT. This codes for CSVEPRGFNQPQHF.

This clonotype showed up many times. The chain has TRBV10-2 and TRBJ1-5, with D possibly being TRBD1 (5 bases). From germline, CDR1 is WSHSY and CDR2 SAAADI. V gave up 0 bases and J gave up 4 bases, with 22 bases separating them. The CDR3 runs 19 residues. CDR3 nucleotide sequence: TGCGCCAGCAGTGAGTCGGGGGTGGGTGAACTGCACCAAAATCAGCCCCAGCATTTT. This translates into CASSESGVGELHQNQPQHF.

The rearrangement links TRBV19 to TRBJ1-2, with unresolved D. The CDR3 length is 13 residues. Trimming took off 6 bases at V and 6 bases at J, with 14 bases between the two ends. Germline-derived CDR1 and CDR2 are LNHDA and SQIVND (reference sequence). The CDR3 region has the DNA TGTGCCAGTAGAGGCGTTGGGGTTAATGGCTACACCTTC. Its translation is CASRGVGVNGYTF.

This clonotype was counted at least ten times. The chain carries TRBV28 and TRBJ1-2, with unresolved D. Trimming removed 4 bases from V and 6 bases from J, with 12 bases in between. Germline V gene sequence: CDR1 MDHEN, CDR2 SYDVKM. The CDR3 length is 13 residues. The DNA for the CDR3 is TGTGCCAGCAGTTCGCAACAATTGGATGGCTACACCTTC. Amino acid sequence: CASSSQQLDGYTF.

In its sample, this clonotype is medium-sized. The chain couples TRBV6-5 to TRBJ1-3; D ambiguous. The CDR3 is 12 residues long. Germline CDR1 and CDR2: MNHEY and SVGAGI. V gave up 5 bases and J gave up 4 bases, with 6 bases separating them. This chain's CDR3 is CASSPQGNTIYF. CDR3 DNA: TGTGCCAGCAGTCCCCAGGGAAACACCATATATTTT.

In this sample, this clonotype turned up many times. The rearrangement joins TRBV6-1 to TRBJ2-1; D is unresolved. Trimming shortened V by 7 bases and J by 7 bases, and 17 bases separated the two germline ends. The CDR3 runs 14 residues. Germline lookup yields CDR1 MNHNS and CDR2 SASEGT. This CDR3 reads CASNRADNSNEQFF. The DNA for the CDR3 is TGTGCCAGCAACCGGGCTGACAACTCGAATGAGCAGTTCTTC.

In this sample, this clonotype turned up a few times. The chain recombines TRBV7-2 with TRBJ1-1; D gene unclear. CDR1 is SGHTA and CDR2 is FQGNSA in the germline V gene. The germline V and J ends were trimmed by 5 bases and 3 bases, with 10 bases remaining between them. This CDR3 spans 13 amino acids. The CDR3 DNA sequence: TGTGCCAGCAGCCGTCGAGTTGACACTGAAGCTTTCTTT. This encodes CASSRRVDTEAFF.

Many counts were recorded for this clonotype. The rearrangement joins TRBV7-9 to TRBJ2-1, with 7 bases aligning to TRBD1. Unmatched junction bases numbered 6, after V lost 6 bases and J lost 10 bases. The CDR3 consists of 12 residues. In germline, CDR1 is SEHNR, CDR2 FQNEAQ (reference sequence). The CDR3 is CASRTGPWEQFF. As DNA, the CDR3 is TGTGCCAGCAGGACAGGGCCATGGGAGCAGTTCTTC.

V is TRBV20-1 and J is TRBJ2-5; TRBD1 aligns across 8 bases. Germline assignment: CDR1 DFQATT and CDR2 SNEGSKA (reference sequence). This CDR3 is built from 15 residues. J gave up 4 bases and V 0 bases, and 7 bases lay outside the gene matches. For the CDR3, the DNA is TGCAGTGCTAGAGATCCCCTCACAGGGGGAGAGACCCAGTACTTC. Protein product: CSARDPLTGGETQYF.

Worth noting for this clonotype: This may be a read error, as it is one base from a much larger clone. J is TRBJ2-3 and V is TRBV6-6, with D tentatively TRBD1 (5 bases). Matching the DNA end better, TRBJ1-5 makes the J call doubtful. Germline CDR1 MNHNY, CDR2 SVGAGI (reference sequence). CDR3 length: 15 amino acids. In DNA form, the CDR3 reads TGTGCCAGCAGTTACCGGACACAGAGCACAGATACGCAGCATTTT. It specifies CASSYRTQSTDTQHF.

A few counts support this clonotype. The rearrangement joins TRBV12-3 or TRBV12-4 to TRBJ1-1; D gene ambiguous. V shed 0 bases and J shed 3 bases, with 5 bases lying between them. CDR3 size: 13 residues. The CDR3: CASSLAPDTEAFF. DNA of the CDR3: TGTGCCAGCAGTTTAGCGCCGGACACTGAAGCTTTCTTT.

In nucleotides, the CDR3 is TGTGCCAGCAGTTCGGACAGGGGAGGCACCGGGGAGCTGTTTTTT. It encodes CASSSDRGGTGELFF. The chain carries TRBV7-2 and TRBJ2-2; 9 nucleotides align to TRBD1. J lost 4 bases, V lost 6 bases, and 6 bases had no gene match. Germline lookup yields CDR1 SGHTA and CDR2 FQGNSA. There are 15 residues in the CDR3.

This clonotype was seen many times. This chain connects TRBV24-1 to TRBJ1-2; D is unclear. V was trimmed by 5 bases and J by 0 bases, leaving 6 bases between them. CDR3 size: 13 residues. Germline values: CDR1 KGHDR, CDR2 SFDVKD. CDR3 DNA sequence: TGTGCCACCAGTGTAGCCGCTAACTATGGCTACACCTTC. This gives the protein CATSVAANYGYTF.

This clonotype was counted many times. The rearrangement uses TRBV20-1 and TRBJ2-3; either TRBD1 or TRBD2 may supply D (5 bases each). Trimming left V 4 bases short and J 3 bases short, with 17 bases between. Germline V lookup: CDR1 DFQATT, CDR2 SNEGSKA (reference sequence). The CDR3 runs to 15 residues. In nucleotides, the CDR3 is TGCAGTGCTACCGACCCGGTGAGGGGAACAGATACGCAGTATTTT. Translating it yields CSATDPVRGTDTQYF.

This clonotype was counted ten times or more. The chain combines TRBV27 with TRBJ2-3; D call uncertain. Germline V CDR1 and CDR2: MNHEY, SMNVEV (reference sequence). The CDR3 runs 13 residues. V dropped 2 bases and J dropped 2 bases, with 5 bases sitting between them. In nucleotides, the CDR3 is TGTGCCAGCAGTTTAGAGTACACAGATACGCAGTATTTT. It codes for CASSLEYTDTQYF.

This clonotype was counted between two and nine times. In nucleotides, the CDR3 is TGTGCCAGTAGTATACGTGAAAATCAGCCCCAGCATTTT. It translates to CASSIRENQPQHF. The V call is TRBV19, the J call TRBJ1-5; no definite D call. The CDR3 loop spans 13 amino acids. V was clipped by 2 bases and J by 4 bases, with 6 bases between them. Germline V gene lookup returns CDR1 LNHDA and CDR2 SQIVND (reference sequence).

By sample fraction, this clonotype is medium-sized. For the CDR3, the DNA is TGCAGTGCTAGAAAAACAGGGGTCCAGGGAGAGCAGTACTTC. Protein: CSARKTGVQGEQYF. The chain links TRBV20-1 to TRBJ2-7; 7 bases fit TRBD1. The ends lost 2 bases at V and 7 bases at J; junction bases unmatched: 11. Germline V lookup: CDR1 DFQATT, CDR2 SNEGSKA (reference sequence). The CDR3 contains 14 residues.

This clonotype has ten or more counts. The V call is TRBV7-2, the J call TRBJ2-1; TRBD2 matches 9 bases. Germline CDR1 is SGHTA and CDR2 is FQGNSA. The length of the CDR3 is 16 residues. J gave up 3 bases and V 1 base, and 4 bases lay outside the gene matches. The CDR3 nucleotides read TGTGCCAGCAGCTTAGTGGGGACTAGCAACTACAATGAGCAGTTCTTC. Translating gives CASSLVGTSNYNEQFF.

This clonotype was seen many times. The chain combines TRBV2 with TRBJ2-1; D not resolved. V shed 5 bases and J shed 10 bases, with 15 bases lying between them. Germline loops: CDR1 SNHLY, CDR2 FYNNEI. CDR3 length equals 13 residues. As DNA, the CDR3 is TGTGCCAGCAGTCGGGCCCCCCGGACGGAGCAGTTCTTC. Amino acid sequence: CASSRAPRTEQFF.